This TCR beta chain appears in the sequencing data of a study of T cells after yellow fever vaccination. The wider study: Some fractions had low cell numbers, and these were prepared with SMART-Seq v4 Ultra Low Input.

Notes on the study in general: Researchers cautioned that FACS-sorted repertoires could harbor abundant clonotypes contaminating from the bulk population. Most clones from primary vaccination resurfaced after the booster (around 97% CD4, approximately 88% CD8).

The CDR3 sequence is 15 residues long. Germline V gene lookup returns CDR1 ENHRY and CDR2 SYGVKD. V shed 4 bases and J 0 bases; nucleotides not matched to a gene: 3. This clonotype showed up just a few times. What it recognizes is unknown. Via MiXCR, TCRdb re-called the 5' RACE reads, giving one row per CDR3 protein. Seen here are some 160,000 distinct CDR3 sequences, 7% to 10% observed once, and the top ten hold about a third. The sequences come from CD8+ T cells sorted from PBMCs, collected 45 days after the yellow fever booster vaccination. This receptor was taken from a young man who received the YFV17D yellow fever vaccine. This chain links TRBV10-3 with TRBJ2-5; TRBD1 matches 9 bases. The CDR3 DNA reads as TGTGCCATCAGTGGTAGACAGGGGGACCAAGAGACCCAGTACTTC. Protein sequence: CAISGRQGDQETQYF.